This TCR beta chain originates from a study of T cells in Graves' hyperthyroidism and ophthalmopathy. On the study more broadly: Upon initial diagnosis and before any treatment, peripheral blood was collected. Overall study results and limits: Expanded thyroid clonotypes (above 0.001) were mostly also found in blood.

Uncontrolled infections, other autoimmune diseases, pregnancy or lactation led to exclusion of patients. The sample of blood was obtained at first hyperthyroidism diagnosis (before any ophthalmopathy symptoms). In regard to this clonotype: Its antigen is undetermined.

Germline V lookup: CDR1 SGHRS, CDR2 YFSETQ. The CDR3 has 21 amino acids. Trimming left V 4 bases short and J 0 bases short, with 29 bases between. TCR beta CDR3 sequences were amplified from RNA transcripts. RT-PCR in the first round (using the HTBI primer set) targeted the TCR CDR3. Using its own MiXCR run on the multiplex PCR reads, TCRdb lists one record per CDR3 protein. The sample holds about 350,000 distinct CDR3 sequences, about a sixth seen once. The chain has TRBV5-1 and TRBJ1-5, with a possible D match to TRBD1 (5 bases). The sequenced material came from blood. The clonotype was recovered from a woman aged 25 to 39 with Graves' hyperthyroidism that later progressed to Graves' ophthalmopathy. The CDR3 sequence: CASSLVPGRRPTIYSNQPQHF. The CDR3 DNA reads TGCGCCAGCAGCCTAGTCCCGGGACGGCGCCCTACGATATATAGCAATCAGCCCCAGCATTTT.